These 27 T cell receptor beta chains were all obtained from the same sample, sequenced in a study of identical twins. TCRdb analysed the 5' RACE reads with MiXCR anew, one entry per CDR3 protein. The sample lists around 1.7 million distinct CDR3 sequences, less than 35% occurring once. Sequencing was done on a sample of cord blood. The source of these receptors is a newborn girl in good health.

V gene TRBV20-1 combines with J gene TRBJ2-4; a weak D match, TRBD1 (5 bases). V was shortened by 1 base and J by 15 bases, with 22 bases between the two germline ends. Germline V gene data show CDR1 as DFQATT and CDR2 as SNEGSKA (reference sequence). The CDR3 is made up of 14 amino acids. CDR3 sequence (DNA): TGCAGTGCTAGAGGGATAGCTCAGGGCTTTAGGATGTACTTC. This translates into CSARGIAQGFRMYF.

This clonotype was recorded at least ten times. The rearrangement joins TRBV27 to TRBJ2-5; 10 positions agree with TRBD1. The CDR3 extends over 18 amino acids. CDR1 is MNHEY, CDR2 SMNVEV, per germline (reference sequence). The J segment lost 0 bases and the V segment lost 5 bases, leaving 12 bases of the junction unmatched. In DNA form, the CDR3 reads TGTGCCAGCAGTACAACTAGGACAGGGGGGGTTTACCAAGAGACCCAGTACTTC. As protein: CASSTTRTGGVYQETQYF.

This clonotype came up a few times. The chain combines TRBV11-1 with TRBJ1-2, with D unresolved. This CDR3 spans 16 amino acids. Between the trimmed V and J ends, which lost 5 bases and 5 bases, there was a span of 21 bases. Germline CDR1 SGHAT, CDR2 FQDESV (reference sequence). The CDR3 nucleotides read TGTGCCAGCAGCAGAACGTGGGCAGGCCTTGATTATGGCTACACCTTC. Translation: CASSRTWAGLDYGYTF.

As regards this clonotype: This may be a read error, as it is one base from a much larger clone. This rearrangement joins TRBV5-1 to TRBJ2-5; D call uncertain. Trimming left V 0 bases short and J 2 bases short, with 8 bases between. This CDR3 region has 14 residues. Germline values: CDR1 SGHRS, CDR2 YFSETQ. CDR3 coding DNA: TGCGCCAGCAGCTTGGGACGGCCTCAAGAGACCCAGTACTTC. This gives the protein CASSLGRPQETQYF.

The chain uses TRBV2 and TRBJ2-5; 7 bases align to TRBD2. CDR1 is SNHLY, CDR2 FYNNEI, per germline. The V and J ends lost 7 bases and 11 bases, in that order; junction bases with no gene match: 22. The CDR3 extends over 16 amino acids. The CDR3 loop reads CASTKIQRGRYNEQYF. CDR3 DNA: TGTGCCAGCACCAAGATCCAGCGGGGACGCTACAATGAGCAGTACTTC.

The rearrangement links TRBV7-9 to TRBJ1-2, with D possibly TRBD1 on 5 matching bases. From germline, CDR1 is SEHNR and CDR2 FQNEAQ (reference sequence). The CDR3 runs to 12 residues. V shed 6 bases and J shed 6 bases, with 11 bases lying between them. CDR3 protein: CASRPTEDGYTF. The CDR3 nucleotides read TGTGCCAGCAGGCCGACAGAGGATGGCTACACCTTC. Variable domain in full (rest from reference TRBV7-9 and TRBJ1-2): DTGVSQNPRHKITKRGQNVTFRCDPISEHNRLYWYRQTLGQGPEFLTYFQNEAQLEKSRLLSDRFSAERPKGSFSTLEIQRTEQGDSAMYLCASRPTEDGYTFGSGTRLTVV.

The sample holds a few counts of this clonotype. The V and J genes are TRBV20-1 and TRBJ1-1, with a possible D match to TRBD1 (5 bases). V was pared by 1 base and J by 4 bases, with 19 bases between. The CDR3 covers 16 residues. The germline gives CDR1 DFQATT, CDR2 SNEGSKA (reference sequence). CDR3 residues: CSARAPRVWVGTEAFF. Written as DNA, the CDR3 is TGCAGTGCTAGAGCCCCCAGGGTTTGGGTAGGCACTGAAGCTTTCTTT.

The rearrangement links TRBV28 to TRBJ2-3; D is perhaps TRBD2 (5 bases). The CDR3 covers 14 residues. Between the trimmed V and J ends, which lost 3 bases and 6 bases, there was a span of 13 bases. Germline CDR1 reads MDHEN; CDR2 reads SYDVKM. CDR3 amino acids: CASSLLLGPDTQYF. In DNA form, the CDR3 reads TGTGCCAGCAGTTTGTTACTAGGGCCCGATACGCAGTATTTT.

This clonotype was recorded a few times. V is TRBV28 and J is TRBJ1-2, with 7 bases matching TRBD1. Germline-derived CDR1 and CDR2 are MDHEN and SYDVKM. The CDR3 has 13 residues. V trimming: 5 bases; J trimming: 8 bases; junction bases outside the gene matches: 8. This chain's CDR3 is CASSPDRVWGYTF. The DNA of the CDR3 is TGTGCCAGCAGTCCCGACAGGGTATGGGGCTACACCTTC.

This clonotype has only a few counts. The V gene is TRBV12-3 or TRBV12-4, the J gene TRBJ2-3, with 8 bases that match TRBD2. The V gene end was trimmed by 1 base and the J gene end by 6 bases; junction bases not matched to a gene: 3. The CDR3 length is 14 residues. In DNA, the CDR3 is TGTGCCAGCAGTTTAGGAGCGGGGGTCGATACGCAGTATTTT. Protein sequence: CASSLGAGVDTQYF.

The chain has TRBV27 and TRBJ2-3, with TRBD2 as a possible D gene (6 bases). Looked up from germline, CDR1 is MNHEY and CDR2 is SMNVEV (reference sequence). V lost 5 bases, J lost 6 bases, and 12 bases lay in between. There are 13 residues in the CDR3. CDR3 loop: CASSGDWGDTQYF. CDR3 bases: TGTGCCAGCAGTGGGGACTGGGGCGATACGCAGTATTTT.

This chain links TRBV27 with TRBJ1-2; D is ambiguous. Trimming removed 1 base at V and 0 bases at J, with 9 bases between. Germline V gives CDR1 MNHEY, CDR2 SMNVEV (reference sequence). The CDR3 runs 15 residues. CDR3 nucleotides: TGTGCCAGCAGTTTATTCCGCGGATCTAACTATGGCTACACCTTC. Translating gives CASSLFRGSNYGYTF.

This clonotype has a handful of counts. The chain couples TRBV28 to TRBJ2-7, with 9 bases that match TRBD1. The germline V gene has CDR1 MDHEN and CDR2 SYDVKM. The CDR3 length is 14 residues. V lost 4 bases and J lost 4; bases outside the gene matches: 5. CDR3 loop: CASSYRGRRYEQYF. In nucleotides, the CDR3 is TGTGCCAGCAGTTACAGGGGGCGCAGGTACGAGCAGTACTTC.

About this clonotype itself: Since a much larger clone is just one base distant, this may be a read error. This chain connects TRBV4-2 to TRBJ2-1, with 7 bases identical to TRBD2. V was clipped by 4 bases and J by 6 bases; unmatched bases: 9. Germline V lookup: CDR1 LGHNA, CDR2 YNFKEQ. The CDR3 consists of 15 residues. In DNA form, the CDR3 reads TGTGCCAGCAGCCTGGGGGGGGGACTCTGCAATGAGCAGTTCTTC. It translates to CASSLGGGLCNEQFF.

In its sample, this clonotype was seen a few times. The CDR3 here is CSARESLYNSPLHF. CDR3 bases: TGCAGTGCTAGAGAATCCTTGTATAATTCACCCCTCCACTTT. This chain joins TRBV20-1 and TRBJ1-6, with D uncertain. With 0 bases removed from V and 4 bases from J, the gap between germline ends came to 7 bases. Germline lookup yields CDR1 DFQATT and CDR2 SNEGSKA (reference sequence). This CDR3 is built from 14 residues.

This chain links TRBV3-1 with TRBJ1-4, with D tentatively TRBD1 (5 bases). This CDR3 contains 15 residues. Germline V gene lookup returns CDR1 LGHDT and CDR2 YNNKEL (reference sequence). The V end was cut by 1 base, the J end by 8 bases, with 14 bases between. The DNA for the CDR3 is TGTGCCAGCAGCCAAGTTCAGGGTCGAGGGGAAAAACTGTTTTTT. Amino acids: CASSQVQGRGEKLFF. The full variable domain, in which reference TRBV3-1 and TRBJ1-4 provide the parts outside the CDR3, is DTAVSQTPKYLVTQMGNDKSIKCEQNLGHDTMYWYKQDSKKFLKIMFSYNNKELIINETVPNRFSPKSPDKAHLNLHINSLELGDSAVYFCASSQVQGRGEKLFFGSGTQLSVL.

This clonotype was seen many times. The chain links TRBV20-1 to TRBJ2-7, with TRBD2 matching 8 bases. The ends lost 6 bases at V and 2 bases at J; junction bases unmatched: 6. CDR1 is DFQATT and CDR2 is SNEGSKA in the germline V gene (reference sequence). The CDR3 runs 13 residues. CDR3 sequence (DNA): TGCAGTGCGACCGGGACTAGGGCCTACGAGCAGTACTTC. Protein: CSATGTRAYEQYF.

This clonotype has more than one count but fewer than ten. The chain has TRBV5-1 and TRBJ2-1, with D hard to call. Germline V gene sequence: CDR1 SGHRS, CDR2 YFSETQ. The CDR3 runs to 17 residues. Trimming took off 4 bases at V and 8 bases at J, with 25 bases between the two ends. The CDR3 DNA reads as TGCGCCAGCAGCCCTCCCTCACGGTGGGGATCAACCGATGAGCAGTTCTTC. It specifies CASSPPSRWGSTDEQFF.

In its sample, this clonotype was seen a few times. The genes are TRBV9 and TRBJ1-2; 7 bases line up with TRBD1. Germline CDR1 reads SGDLS; CDR2 reads YYNGEE. With 3 bases clipped from V and 3 bases from J, the junction kept 8 bases outside the gene matches. This CDR3 has 15 amino acids. The CDR3 DNA is TGTGCCAGCAGCGCATCAACAGGGGCCGACTATGGCTACACCTTC. Residues: CASSASTGADYGYTF.

V is TRBV21-1 and J is TRBJ2-3; the DNA was not compared with TRBD2, the D call given in the table. TRBV21-1 is labeled a pseudogene. The CDR3 is made up of 21 amino acids. The CDR3 DNA reads TGTGCCAGCAGCAAAGAGCAGTTGATCGGGGGACTAGCGTCCCCCACAGATACGCAGTATTTT. This encodes CASSKEQLIGGLASPTDTQYF.

This clonotype was counted between two and nine times. This chain joins TRBV5-1 and TRBJ2-7; 9 bases align to TRBD2. V was clipped by 0 bases and J by 0 bases; unmatched bases: 4. This CDR3 contains 16 residues. Germline lookup yields CDR1 SGHRS and CDR2 YFSETQ. CDR3: CASSLGASGVSYEQYF. DNA for the CDR3: TGCGCCAGCAGCTTGGGGGCTAGCGGGGTCTCCTACGAGCAGTACTTC. Supplemented by reference TRBV5-1 and TRBJ2-7, the full variable domain reads KAGVTQTPRYLIKTRGQQVTLSCSPISGHRSVSWYQQTPGQGLQFLFEYFSETQRNKGNFPGRFSGRQFSNSRSEMNVSTLELGDSALYLCASSLGASGVSYEQYFGPGTRLTVT.

This chain connects TRBV5-5 to TRBJ2-1, with 11 bases identical to TRBD2. CDR1 is SGHKS and CDR2 is YYEKEE in the germline V gene (reference sequence). CDR3 length: 18 residues. V was clipped by 3 bases and J by 3 bases; unmatched bases: 11. The CDR3 bases are TGTGCCAGCAGCTGGAGGTTGAGGACTAGCGGGTTCTACAATGAGCAGTTCTTC. The encoded protein is CASSWRLRTSGFYNEQFF.

The gene calls are TRBV10-3 and TRBJ2-3; 12 positions match TRBD2. Germline CDR1 is ENHRY and CDR2 is SYGVKD. Trimming at V came to 11 bases and at J to 5 bases, leaving 14 bases not matched to a gene. CDR3 length: 16 amino acids. The CDR3: CAVLAGGPPFVDTQYF. The CDR3 DNA reads TGTGCCGTACTAGCGGGGGGCCCTCCCTTTGTAGATACGCAGTATTTT.

This sequence joins TRBV10-2 and TRBJ1-6; D gene unclear. The germline V gene encodes CDR1 WSHSY and CDR2 SAAADI. Between the trimmed V and J ends, which lost 3 bases and 0 bases, there was a span of 12 bases. The CDR3 is 17 amino acids. The CDR3 loop is CASSDSPVSSYNSPLHF. DNA for the CDR3: TGCGCCAGCAGTGATAGTCCTGTAAGCTCCTATAATTCACCCCTCCACTTT.

This rearrangement joins TRBV3-1 to TRBJ1-1, with D unresolved. Per germline, CDR1 LGHDT and CDR2 YNNKEL (reference sequence). Trimming took 6 bases from V and 0 from J, leaving 8 bases between them. CDR3 length equals 13 residues. For the CDR3, the DNA is TGTGCCAGCAGGCAGACACTGAACACTGAAGCTTTCTTT. As protein: CASRQTLNTEAFF. The whole variable domain, filled in from reference TRBV3-1 and TRBJ1-1, reads DTAVSQTPKYLVTQMGNDKSIKCEQNLGHDTMYWYKQDSKKFLKIMFSYNNKELIINETVPNRFSPKSPDKAHLNLHINSLELGDSAVYFCASRQTLNTEAFFGQGTRLTVV.

The V gene is TRBV20-1, the J gene TRBJ1-6, with D maybe TRBD1 (5 bases). The CDR3 runs 14 residues. The germline V gene has CDR1 DFQATT and CDR2 SNEGSKA (reference sequence). Trimming left V 1 base short and J 9 bases short, with 13 bases between. CDR3 amino acids: CSARGQGRTSPLHF. The CDR3 DNA sequence: TGCAGTGCTAGAGGGCAGGGCCGTACTTCACCCCTCCACTTT.

The table lists this clonotype with a few counts. For the CDR3, the DNA is TGTGCCAGCAGTTTACGAGACCGTTACTACGAGCAGTACTTC. It encodes CASSLRDRYYEQYF. The rearrangement links TRBV12-3 or TRBV12-4 to TRBJ2-7; D is unresolved. Trimming removed 2 bases from V and 3 bases from J, with 11 bases in between. The length of the CDR3 is 14 residues.